These 10 T cell receptor beta chains originate from one sample sequenced in a study of T-cell memory formation after mild COVID-19 (dated by TCRdb to the early 2020s). To prepare the library, 5' RACE was applied. Sequencer: Illumina NovaSeq 6000. TCRdb passed the public sequencing reads through fastp at Q25 and MiXCR, retaining productive beta sequences. Identical CDR3 proteins give one entry, which carries the most common genes and DNA. The sample table shows 150,000 or so distinct CDR3 sequences, and roughly 24% are seen once. The ten largest clones capture 24% of the sample. Specimen: PBMCs or a T cell subset sorted from them (not recorded which). These receptors were obtained from an adult woman who had mild COVID-19 (a few samples of this study predate the infection). The sample titles of this study are shuffled in the database, so cell type and time point are left out; the donor was told from shared clones.

This clonotype was seen a few times. The CDR3 DNA reads as TGTGCCAGCAGCAAGCCAATTAACTATGGCTACACCTTC. It codes for CASSKPINYGYTF. The chain uses TRBV21-1 and TRBJ1-2. TRBV21-1 is a pseudogene locus. This CDR3 spans 13 amino acids.

The V gene is TRBV4-1, the J gene TRBJ1-2; 7 positions match TRBD1. Germline CDR1 is MGHRA and CDR2 is YSYEKL. This CDR3 has 17 residues. With V trimmed by 1 base and J by 4 bases, 12 bases remained unmatched. The CDR3 sequence is CASSQAPGQTSPYGYTF. CDR3 in DNA: TGCGCCAGCAGCCAAGCTCCGGGACAGACTAGTCCCTATGGCTACACCTTC.

In its sample, this clonotype was seen a few times. The chain uses TRBV20-1 and TRBJ2-5; the D call may be TRBD1 or TRBD2 (7 bases each). Germline assignment: CDR1 DFQATT and CDR2 SNEGSKA (reference sequence). V was cut by 5 bases and J by 2 bases, with 15 bases left in between. This CDR3 has 14 residues. CDR3 residues: CSAPRGREQETQYF. CDR3 nucleotide sequence: TGCAGTGCTCCGAGGGGGCGGGAGCAAGAGACCCAGTACTTC.

This clonotype was counted once. The junction and the germline gene differ at one end; a read error may be behind it. This chain uses TRBV6-2 or TRBV6-3 with TRBJ2-5; TRBD1 aligns across 8 bases. CDR1 is MNHEY, CDR2 SVGEGT, per germline. The CDR3 runs 13 residues. CDR3 sequence: CVSSSDRGETQYF. CDR3 in DNA: TGTGTCAGCAGCTCCGACAGGGGAGAGACCCAGTACTTC.

V usage is TRBV16 and J usage is TRBJ2-3; D gene ambiguous. The CDR3 is 11 amino acids. Deletions cut 8 bases from V and 4 bases from J, with 7 bases between. Germline V CDR1 and CDR2: KGHSY, FQNENV. As DNA, the CDR3 is TGTGCCAGCGGATCAGCAGATACGCAGTATTTT. Translating gives CASGSADTQYF.

There are a few counts of this clonotype. The genes are TRBV7-3 and TRBJ1-2; tentative D call: TRBD1 (6 bases). Germline CDR1 and CDR2: SGHTA and FQGTGA. The germline V and J ends were trimmed by 5 bases and 4 bases, with 17 bases remaining between them. This CDR3 region has 15 residues. CDR3 sequence: CASSPWPGDAYGYTF. The CDR3 region has the DNA TGTGCCAGCAGCCCGTGGCCAGGGGATGCCTATGGCTACACCTTC.

This clonotype was seen a few times. V and J are TRBV7-2 and TRBJ2-3; D gene uncertain. The CDR3 runs 13 residues. Germline CDR1 is SGHTA and CDR2 is FQGNSA. Trimming took off 4 bases at V and 6 bases at J, with 11 bases between the two ends. Here the CDR3 DNA reads TGTGCCAGCAGCTCCCGTCTCGGGGATACGCAGTATTTT. Encoded protein: CASSSRLGDTQYF.

CDR3 DNA sequence: TGTGCCAGCAGATTGGCAGGGGGGAGTAGCAATCAGCCCCAGCATTTT. Its protein product is CASRLAGGSSNQPQHF. This chain joins TRBV27 and TRBJ1-5; 7 bases match TRBD1. With 6 bases clipped from V and 0 bases from J, the junction kept 8 bases outside the gene matches. The CDR3 totals 16 residues. The germline V gene encodes CDR1 MNHEY and CDR2 SMNVEV (reference sequence).

This clonotype was seen a handful of times. The chain has TRBV20-1 and TRBJ2-1; 8 bases line up with TRBD2. Germline CDR1 is DFQATT and CDR2 is SNEGSKA (reference sequence). J gave up 4 bases and V 2 bases, and 4 bases lay outside the gene matches. The CDR3 is 14 amino acids. The CDR3 coding sequence is TGCAGTGCTAGAACTAGCGGAAATTACAATGAGCAGTTCTTC. Residues: CSARTSGNYNEQFF.

The chain joins TRBV2 to TRBJ1-5; 8 bases fit TRBD1. In germline, CDR1 is SNHLY, CDR2 FYNNEI. The V segment lost 7 bases and the J segment 0 bases; nucleotides outside the gene matches: 11. This CDR3 spans 17 amino acids. The CDR3 nucleotides are TGTGCCAGCACCCACAGGGGGGCGGACTATAGCAATCAGCCCCAGCATTTT. Amino acids: CASTHRGADYSNQPQHF.